This T cell receptor beta chain is from a study of T cells in Graves' hyperthyroidism and ophthalmopathy. A word on this clonotype: This could be a read error, since a much larger clone is one nucleotide away. The conserved phenylalanine or tryptophan is not found at the CDR3 terminus, so this likely reflects a read error.

Germline V gives CDR1 KGHSH, CDR2 LQKENI. The CDR3 contains 13 residues. V lost 1 base and J lost 5, with 8 bases in between. What was amplified from RNA transcripts were TCR beta CDR3 regions. TCR CDR3 regions were first amplified by RT-PCR with HTBI primers. TCRdb itself ran the multiplex PCR reads through MiXCR, one entry per CDR3 protein. The data contain about 410,000 distinct CDR3 sequences, roughly 14% of them seen just once; the ten biggest clones take up about 13%. This clonotype was sampled from a man aged 18 to 30 with Graves' ophthalmopathy. The source material was blood. The chain carries TRBV18 and TRBJ2-5; D remains unclear. CDR3 sequence reads: CASSPLLSETQYL. The CDR3 region has the DNA TGTGCCAGCTCACCACTTCTATCGGAGACCCAGTACCTC.